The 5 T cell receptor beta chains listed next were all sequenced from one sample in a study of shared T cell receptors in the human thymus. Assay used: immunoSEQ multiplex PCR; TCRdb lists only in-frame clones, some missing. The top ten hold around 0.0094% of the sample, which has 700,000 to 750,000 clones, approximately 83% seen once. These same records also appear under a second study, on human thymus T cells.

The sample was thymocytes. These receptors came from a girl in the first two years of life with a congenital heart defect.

CDR3 protein: CASSFQTGATYEQYF. For the CDR3, the DNA is TGTGCCAGCAGCTTCCAGACAGGGGCTACCTACGAGCAGTACTTC. The V call is TRBV7-2, the J call TRBJ2-7, with 8 bases matching TRBD1. The CDR3 extends over 15 amino acids. Germline CDR1 reads SGHTA; CDR2 reads FQGNSA. Trimming removed 3 bases from V and 2 bases from J; junction bases left unmatched: 6.

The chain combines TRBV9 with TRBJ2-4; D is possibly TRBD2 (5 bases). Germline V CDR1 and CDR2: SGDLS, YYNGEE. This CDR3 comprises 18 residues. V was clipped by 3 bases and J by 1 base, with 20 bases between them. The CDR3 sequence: CASSAREGGSPAKNIQYF. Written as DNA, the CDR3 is TGTGCCAGCAGCGCCCGCGAAGGAGGAAGCCCGGCCAAAAACATTCAGTACTTC.

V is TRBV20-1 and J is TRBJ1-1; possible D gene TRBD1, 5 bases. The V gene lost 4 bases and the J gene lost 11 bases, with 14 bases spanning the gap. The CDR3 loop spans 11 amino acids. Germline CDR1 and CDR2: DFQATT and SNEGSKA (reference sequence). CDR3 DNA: TGCAGTGCTAAAGGGGAATTTGGGGCTTTCTTT. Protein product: CSAKGEFGAFF.

The CDR3 sequence is CASSLLGREAYEQYF. CDR3 nucleotides: TGTGCCAGCAGTTTACTGGGCAGGGAGGCGTACGAGCAGTACTTC. This chain uses TRBV28 with TRBJ2-7; the D gene is possibly TRBD2 (6 bases). The CDR3 totals 15 residues. Germline V gene lookup returns CDR1 MDHEN and CDR2 SYDVKM. The V gene lost 2 bases and the J gene lost 4 bases, with 15 bases spanning the gap.

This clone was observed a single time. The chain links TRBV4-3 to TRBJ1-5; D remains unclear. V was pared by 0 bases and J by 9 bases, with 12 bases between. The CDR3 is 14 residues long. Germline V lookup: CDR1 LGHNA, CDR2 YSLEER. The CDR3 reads CASSQESVRGPQHF. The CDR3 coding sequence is TGCGCCAGCAGCCAAGAAAGCGTGCGGGGGCCCCAGCATTTT.